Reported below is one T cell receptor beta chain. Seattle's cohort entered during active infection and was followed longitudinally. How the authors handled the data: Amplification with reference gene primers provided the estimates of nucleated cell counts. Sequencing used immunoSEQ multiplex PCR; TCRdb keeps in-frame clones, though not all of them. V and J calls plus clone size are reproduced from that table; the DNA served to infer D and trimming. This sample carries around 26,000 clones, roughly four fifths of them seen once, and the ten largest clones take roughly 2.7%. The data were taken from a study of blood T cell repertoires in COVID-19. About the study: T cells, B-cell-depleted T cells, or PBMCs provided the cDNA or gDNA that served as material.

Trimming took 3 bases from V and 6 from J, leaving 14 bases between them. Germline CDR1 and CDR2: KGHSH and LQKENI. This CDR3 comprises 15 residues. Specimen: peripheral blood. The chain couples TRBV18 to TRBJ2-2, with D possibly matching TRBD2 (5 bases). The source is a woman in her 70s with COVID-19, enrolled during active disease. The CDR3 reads CASSPNGPGAGELFF. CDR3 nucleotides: TGTGCCAGCTCACCCAACGGGCCCGGGGCCGGGGAGCTGTTTTTT.